Below are 24 T cell receptor beta chains sequenced from a single sample in a study of graft-versus-host responses after intestinal transplantation. Clones were sequenced by immunoSEQ multiplex PCR, and TCRdb holds only the in-frame ones, with some missing. The table has some 86,000 clones, about 85% seen once. Their antigens are not known. This specimen consisted of unstimulated CD4+ T cells sorted from spleen or lymph node cells, obtained before transplant. The receptors come from a human donor who was the organ donor for an intestinal transplant.

This clone appeared once. The chain carries TRBV19 and TRBJ2-1, with 12 bases that match TRBD2. This CDR3 region has 17 residues. Germline V gives CDR1 LNHDA, CDR2 SQIVND (reference sequence). V shed 3 bases and J 7 bases; nucleotides not matched to a gene: 10. The CDR3 DNA is TGTGCCAGTAGTATTAGTGTGGGGCTAGCGGGAGGGAATGAGCAGTTCTTC. It yields the protein CASSISVGLAGGNEQFF.

The chain couples TRBV5-1 to TRBJ2-2, with D tentatively TRBD2 (5 bases). Germline V CDR1 and CDR2: SGHRS, YFSETQ. V was trimmed by 5 bases and J by 5 bases, leaving 10 bases between them. The CDR3 sequence is 13 residues long. CDR3 loop: CASRERGTGELFF. The CDR3, as DNA: TGCGCCAGCAGAGAACGCGGGACCGGGGAGCTGTTTTTT.

V and J are TRBV6-1 and TRBJ1-2, with 8 bases matching TRBD1. This CDR3 is built from 15 residues. The V segment lost 4 bases and the J segment 8 bases; nucleotides outside the gene matches: 12. The germline CDR1 and CDR2 sequences are MNHNS and SASEGT. CDR3 in amino acids: CASSVLWSGGEGYTF. The CDR3 nucleotides read TGTGCCAGCAGTGTCTTGTGGTCAGGGGGCGAGGGCTACACCTTC.

This sequence joins TRBV2 and TRBJ1-1; 7 bases fit TRBD1. V was clipped by 5 bases and J by 2 bases; unmatched bases: 5. Looked up from germline, CDR1 is SNHLY and CDR2 is FYNNEI. The CDR3 is 14 residues long. The CDR3 DNA reads as TGTGCCAGCAGTACGGACAGGCTAAACACTGAAGCTTTCTTT. Its translation is CASSTDRLNTEAFF.

The V gene is TRBV2, the J gene TRBJ2-1; D is uncertain. Between the trimmed V and J ends, which lost 10 bases and 0 bases, there was a span of 16 bases. Germline values: CDR1 SNHLY, CDR2 FYNNEI. The CDR3 spans 15 residues. CDR3 region: CATPKSASSYNEQFF. CDR3 bases: TGTGCCACCCCCAAAAGCGCAAGCTCCTACAATGAGCAGTTCTTC.

The genes are TRBV6-5 and TRBJ2-7; a possible D gene is TRBD1 (6 bases). CDR1 is MNHEY and CDR2 is SVGAGI in the germline V gene. The CDR3 length is 14 residues. Trimming pared 10 bases from V and 0 bases from J, leaving 16 bases between. Here the CDR3 DNA reads TGTGCCACGATCAGGGGAAGCGGCTCCTACGAGCAGTACTTC. Its protein product is CATIRGSGSYEQYF.

J is TRBJ2-2 and V is TRBV11-3; perhaps TRBD2 as D (6 bases). Germline V gene data show CDR1 as SGHNT and CDR2 as YENEEA. V lost 1 base to trimming and J lost 2 bases, with 11 bases between them. The CDR3 totals 16 residues. The CDR3 protein is CASSLGAGTNTGELFF. Written as DNA, the CDR3 is TGTGCCAGCAGCTTAGGAGCAGGGACTAACACCGGGGAGCTGTTTTTT.

The chain recombines TRBV5-8 with TRBJ2-7, with D possibly matching TRBD1 (5 bases). V gave up 0 bases and J gave up 4 bases, with 8 bases separating them. Per germline, CDR1 SGHTS and CDR2 YDEGEE. CDR3 length equals 13 residues. The CDR3 sequence: CASSLEKGYEQYF. As DNA, the CDR3 is TGTGCCAGCAGCTTGGAGAAGGGGTACGAGCAGTACTTC. Full variable domain (remainder filled in from reference TRBV5-8 and TRBJ2-7): EAGVTQSPTHLIKTRGQQATLRCSPISGHTSVYWYQQALGLGLQFLLWYDEGEERNRGNFPPRFSGRQFPNYSSELNVNALELEDSALYLCASSLEKGYEQYFGPGTRLTVT.

The rearrangement joins TRBV7-9 to TRBJ2-5; a possible D gene is TRBD2 (7 bases). CDR3 length: 14 amino acids. Germline V CDR1 and CDR2: SEHNR, FQNEAQ (reference sequence). Trimming cost V 5 bases and J 5 bases, with 15 bases left between them. CDR3 coding DNA: TGTGCCAGCAGCCCTTTTGCGGGGGCGGAGACCCAGTACTTC. Its translation is CASSPFAGAETQYF.

The CDR3 region is CASSDHPSGRDYEQYF. CDR3 coding DNA: TGTGCCAGCAGCGACCACCCTAGCGGGAGGGATTACGAGCAGTACTTC. This sequence joins TRBV7-2 and TRBJ2-7; 12 bases are shared with TRBD2. The trim removed 5 bases at V and 4 bases at J, leaving 9 bases unmatched. CDR3 length: 16 residues. The germline CDR1 and CDR2 sequences are SGHTA and FQGNSA.

The chain has TRBV2 and TRBJ2-7; TRBD1 agrees at 10 bases. The CDR3 extends over 11 amino acids. Germline-derived CDR1 and CDR2 are SNHLY and FYNNEI. V gave up 6 bases and J gave up 9 bases; unmatched junction bases: 2. CDR3 sequence (DNA): TGTGCCAGCAGGAGGGACAGGGGGCAGTACTTC. Its translation: CASRRDRGQYF.

The gene calls are TRBV6-6 and TRBJ2-7; 7 nucleotides match TRBD2. CDR1 MNHNY and CDR2 SVGAGI come from the germline V gene (reference sequence). The CDR3 has 15 amino acids. The J segment lost 1 base and the V segment lost 8 bases, leaving 11 bases of the junction unmatched. The CDR3 here is CASFGGDSGSYEQYF. The CDR3 DNA reads TGTGCCAGCTTTGGGGGGGACTCGGGGTCCTACGAGCAGTACTTC.

The chain combines TRBV7-6 with TRBJ2-3; 9 nucleotides match TRBD2. There are 17 residues in the CDR3. CDR1 SGHVS and CDR2 FNYEAQ come from the germline V gene. The J segment lost 3 bases and the V segment lost 5 bases, leaving 12 bases of the junction unmatched. CDR3 amino acids: CASSTTTRGGATDTQYF. The CDR3 region has the DNA TGTGCCAGCAGCACCACAACGCGGGGGGGTGCGACAGATACGCAGTATTTT.

The genes are TRBV7-6 and TRBJ2-7; the match to TRBD2 covers 11 bases. CDR3 length equals 14 residues. With 5 bases clipped from V and 3 bases from J, the junction kept 3 bases outside the gene matches. Germline CDR1 is SGHVS and CDR2 is FNYEAQ. The CDR3 DNA follows: TGTGCCAGCAGCCGACTAGCGGGGCACTACGAGCAGTACTTC. Residues: CASSRLAGHYEQYF.

V gene TRBV9 combines with J gene TRBJ2-7; TRBD1 is a possible D gene (6 bases). V shed 3 bases and J shed 6 bases, with 16 bases lying between them. Germline CDR1 SGDLS, CDR2 YYNGEE. CDR3 size: 14 residues. This CDR3 is CASSARLGAGEQYF. The CDR3, as DNA: TGTGCCAGCAGCGCCCGTCTGGGGGCCGGCGAGCAGTACTTC.

This sequence joins TRBV2 and TRBJ1-1; a possible D gene is TRBD1 (6 bases). CDR3 length equals 14 residues. V was trimmed by 5 bases and J by 1 base, leaving 11 bases between them. In germline, CDR1 is SNHLY, CDR2 FYNNEI. This chain's CDR3 is CASSRRGQNTEAFF. DNA for the CDR3: TGTGCCAGCAGTCGGCGGGGGCAGAACACTGAAGCTTTCTTT. The full variable domain, in which reference TRBV2 and TRBJ1-1 provide the parts outside the CDR3, is EPEVTQTPSHQVTQMGQEVILRCVPISNHLYFYWYRQILGQKVEFLVSFYNNEISEKSEIFDDQFSVERPDGSNFTLKIRSTKLEDSAMYFCASSRRGQNTEAFFGQGTRLTVV.

The sample holds a few counts of this clone. V and J are TRBV29-1 and TRBJ2-1; 8 bases fit TRBD1. CDR3 length: 16 residues. From germline, CDR1 is SQVTM and CDR2 ANQGSEA. Unmatched junction bases numbered 7, after V lost 3 bases and J lost 0 bases. In nucleotides, the CDR3 is TGCAGCGTTGAGAGGACACAGGGGGGCTCCTACAATGAGCAGTTCTTC. It specifies CSVERTQGGSYNEQFF.

The chain combines TRBV27 with TRBJ1-6, with TRBD1 matching 8 bases. The CDR3 is 16 residues long. Losses at the gene ends were 1 base for V and 9 bases for J; bases not matched to a gene: 8. CDR1 is MNHEY and CDR2 is SMNVEV in the germline V gene (reference sequence). The CDR3 coding sequence is TGTGCCAGCAGTTTATATGGGACAGGCCGGAGTTCACCCCTCCACTTT. Translation gives CASSLYGTGRSSPLHF.

The chain recombines TRBV5-1 with TRBJ2-4; D is unresolved. This CDR3 is 11 amino acids long. Germline CDR1 and CDR2: SGHRS and YFSETQ. V shed 3 bases and J shed 5 bases, with 3 bases lying between them. CDR3 amino acids: CASSSENIQYF. In DNA, the CDR3 is TGCGCCAGCAGCTCCGAAAACATTCAGTACTTC.

As DNA, the CDR3 is TGTGCCAGCAGGGACTCCGGGACTAGCGGGGGTTTTGGGTCCTACAATGAGCAGTTCTTC. This encodes CASRDSGTSGGFGSYNEQFF. This chain connects TRBV2 to TRBJ2-1; 14 bases align to TRBD2. V trimming: 6 bases; J trimming: 1 base; junction bases outside the gene matches: 14. The CDR3 runs to 20 residues. Germline V gene lookup returns CDR1 SNHLY and CDR2 FYNNEI. Complete variable domain (other parts from reference TRBV2 and TRBJ2-1): EPEVTQTPSHQVTQMGQEVILRCVPISNHLYFYWYRQILGQKVEFLVSFYNNEISEKSEIFDDQFSVERPDGSNFTLKIRSTKLEDSAMYFCASRDSGTSGGFGSYNEQFFGPGTRLTVL.

The chain links TRBV15 to TRBJ2-5, with 7 bases matching TRBD1. The CDR3 covers 16 residues. The germline CDR1 and CDR2 sequences are LNHNV and YYDKDF (reference sequence). V dropped 3 bases and J dropped 5; count of bases not matched to a gene: 12. CDR3 amino acids: CATSSTQRGRVETQYF. CDR3 DNA sequence: TGTGCCACCAGCAGCACACAAAGGGGGCGGGTGGAGACCCAGTACTTC.

This clone appeared once. The chain is built from TRBV4-2 and TRBJ2-1; 7 nucleotides agree with TRBD2. Trimming removed 1 base from V and 5 bases from J; junction bases left unmatched: 5. This CDR3 comprises 15 residues. Germline loops: CDR1 LGHNA, CDR2 YNFKEQ. The CDR3 nucleotides read TGTGCCAGCAGCCAAGGCGGGAGTGGGCACAATGAGCAGTTCTTC. Protein product: CASSQGGSGHNEQFF.

The chain has TRBV19 and TRBJ2-3; 7 nucleotides align to TRBD1. The V and J ends lost 3 bases and 0 bases, in that order; junction bases with no gene match: 6. The CDR3 covers 16 residues. CDR1 and CDR2 from the germline V gene are LNHDA and SQIVND (reference sequence). CDR3: CASSIFGTASTDTQYF. CDR3 bases: TGTGCCAGTAGTATCTTTGGGACAGCTAGCACAGATACGCAGTATTTT.

V gene TRBV5-6 combines with J gene TRBJ1-2; TRBD1 matches at 7 bases. CDR3 length: 14 amino acids. The V and J ends lost 2 bases and 5 bases, in that order; junction bases with no gene match: 6. From germline, CDR1 is SGHDT and CDR2 YYEEEE. CDR3 region: CASSFYRGWYGYTF. The CDR3 nucleotides read TGTGCCAGCAGCTTTTACAGGGGTTGGTATGGCTACACCTTC.